The entry below describes one T cell receptor (beta chain). The antigen is undetermined. This sample is drawn from a study of identifying expanded T cells in peripheral blood. Study-wide results and caveats: About 1.2 clones differed between technical replicates, versus approximately 17 and 20 over time.

CDR3 length equals 15 residues. The germline gives CDR1 MNHNS, CDR2 SASEGT. V lost 1 base to trimming and J lost 2 bases, with 9 bases between them. Assay used: immunoSEQ multiplex PCR; TCRdb lists only in-frame clones, some missing. Of about 100,000 clones in the sample, 75% to 90% were seen once. This sequence joins TRBV6-1 and TRBJ2-1; D unclear. Sequenced input: blood. This clonotype was obtained from a person aged 18-69 years in good health. CDR3 amino acids: CASSEGQFTYNEQFF. In DNA form, the CDR3 reads TGTGCCAGCAGTGAAGGGCAGTTTACCTACAATGAGCAGTTCTTC.